This TCR beta chain was sequenced for a study of beta chain features in type 1 diabetes (dated by TCRdb to 2016 to 2019). Some background on the complete study: Patients and healthy donors did not differ in mean age, gender distribution, total cell number or subset yield. A total of 100 million to 110 million sorted cells were examined across all samples, and a strong correlation was observed between cell number per subset and RNA yield. The study compared TCRB repertoires of sorted circulating CD4+ T cell subsets between recently diagnosed type 1 diabetes patients and matched healthy donors. Whereas all 28 donors provided naive and central memory subsets, regulatory and stem cell-like memory subsets were isolated from just 8 patients and about eight healthy donors. General study outcomes and caveats: PCR might favor shorter templates, but patient and control samples were amplified and corrected together, so any skew would affect both groups equally. At VDJ recombination sites, patients with type 1 diabetes made fewer insertions and deleted more nucleotides, a pattern implying thymic rearrangement abnormalities. Sequencing cDNA rather than genomic DNA could over-represent highly expressing activated cells, although activation and CD3 levels did not differ between groups. Type 1 diabetes patients showed a moderate but significant shortening of TCRB CDR3 length in all four CD4+ subsets. The naive, central memory and regulatory TCRB repertoires appeared to resemble one another more closely among patients than among healthy donors. Because the HLA sub-analyses included only small numbers of individuals, any influence of HLA type on TCRB rearrangement was left unresolved.

From each donor, a single peripheral blood sample of approximately 0.11 L on average was drawn into heparinised tubes. Using a panel that included CD45RO, CCR7, CD25, CD127, CD95 and CD27, naive, central memory, regulatory and stem cell-like memory CD4+ T cells were sorted on a BD FACSAria II. Every sorted population had a purity above 98%. PBMCs were separated immediately by Lymphoprep density gradient centrifugation and were stained directly, without being cultured. So that batch effects would be minimized, each experiment stained and sorted samples in pairs, pairing one healthy donor with one patient. From its cysteine to its phenylalanine, the CDR3 spans 13 amino acids. Only CDR3 DNA is held: 39 bases, read in frame from base 1. The entire amount of isolated RNA was reverse transcribed using the High Capacity cDNA Reverse Transcription Kit, so the sequenced TCRB transcripts were expressed ones. Deep immunoSEQ sequencing was performed on naive, central memory and regulatory T cell samples, with an average of roughly 3.3 million total reads per sample. Sorted cells were lysed in RLT buffer and RNA was extracted with DNase-treated RNeasy Micro or Mini kits, depending on cell number. Each cell subset was processed on its own to prevent cross-contamination, while patient and healthy donor samples were processed together. The immunoSEQ multiplex PCR was used to amplify TCRB sequences from cDNA, yielding 87-bp fragments that span the CDR3 region. The amplicons were sequenced using the Illumina HiSeq platform. The study's own analysis went as follows. Synthetic template baselines were used to correct PCR bias computationally, reads within Hamming distance 2 were collapsed together, and singletons that could not be merged were discarded. Reads were aligned against IMGT to assign V, D and J genes, CDR3 length and insertions or deletions at six rearrangement sites. Within each subset, clonotype counts were normalized to the number of sorted cells before true diversity and Gini coefficients were calculated with the tcR R package. The overlap coefficient, calculated on TCRB nucleotide sequences, was used to measure repertoire sharing. In TCRdb, the immuneACCESS table is reduced to in-frame sequences with V and J assigned. These tables do not hold every clone; where another copy was compared, an unresolved V gene accounts for under half, and the others remain unexplained. V and J calls and clone size come straight from that table; D and trimming were deduced from the DNA. This sample is represented by hundreds of thousands of clones; 9.3% of them were singletons. Together, the top ten hold 0.9% to 1.1% of the sample.

Comment on this clone: No antigen is known for it. There are no base qualities to consult, and no much larger clone falls within one base.

Recombination connected TRBV21-1 to TRBJ2-5; the D segment call TRBD2 is taken from the table without a DNA check. TRBV21-1 is listed as a pseudogene. The sequencing sample was made of central memory CD4+ T cells from blood. This sequence originates from a man aged 25 to 40 with type 1 diabetes. The DNA sequence follows: TGTGCCAGCAGCCAGGACTACCAAGAGACCCAGTACTTC. Its translation is CASSQDYQETQYF.